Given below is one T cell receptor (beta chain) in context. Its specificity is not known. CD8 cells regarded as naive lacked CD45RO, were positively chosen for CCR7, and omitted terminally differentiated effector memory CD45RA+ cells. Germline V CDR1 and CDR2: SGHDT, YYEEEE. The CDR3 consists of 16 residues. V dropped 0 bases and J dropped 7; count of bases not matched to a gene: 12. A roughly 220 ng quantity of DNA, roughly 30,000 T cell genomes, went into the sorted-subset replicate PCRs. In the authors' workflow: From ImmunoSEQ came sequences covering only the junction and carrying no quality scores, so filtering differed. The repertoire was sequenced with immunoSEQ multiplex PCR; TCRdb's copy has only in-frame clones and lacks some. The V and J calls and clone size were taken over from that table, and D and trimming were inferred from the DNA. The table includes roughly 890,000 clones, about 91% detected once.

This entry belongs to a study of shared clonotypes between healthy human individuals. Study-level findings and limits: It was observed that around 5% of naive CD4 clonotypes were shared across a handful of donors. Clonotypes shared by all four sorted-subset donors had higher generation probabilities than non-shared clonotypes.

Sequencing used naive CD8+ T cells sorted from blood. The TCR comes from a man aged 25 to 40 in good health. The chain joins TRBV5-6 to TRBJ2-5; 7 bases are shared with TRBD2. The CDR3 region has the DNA TGTGCCAGCAGCTTGGGGCGGGAGATTGGTTTAGGGACCCAGTACTTC. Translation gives CASSLGREIGLGTQYF.